This is a list of T cell receptor beta chains from one sample in a study of blood T cells in healthy people across ages. Via MiXCR, TCRdb re-called the 5' RACE reads, giving one row per CDR3 protein. Found here are about 1.1 million distinct CDR3 sequences, around two fifths of them singletons; the top ten hold roughly 14%. What was sequenced was blood. The source of these receptors is a man in his late teens or twenties in good health. Each CDR3 is given with its conserved first and last residue. The D gene is left open where the match is weak. Part of the rows lack a size; the others show once, few, many or a class for expanded clones.

TRBJ2-3,NA,NA,TRBV6-5,CASNRDRNTDTQYF,TGTGCCAGCAACAGAGACAGGAACACAGATACGCAGTATTTT
TRBJ2-4,NA,NA,TRBV20-1,CSAGGLSKNIQYF,TGCAGTGCCGGGGGATTATCCAAAAACATTCAGTACTTC
TRBJ1-1,NA,NA,TRBV5-1,CASSLDAGVNTEAFF,TGCGCCAGCAGCTTGGATGCAGGGGTGAACACTGAAGCTTTCTTT
TRBJ2-2,few,NA,TRBV28,CASSFASGGTGELFF,TGTGCCAGCAGTTTCGCTTCTGGGGGCACCGGGGAGCTGTTTTTT
TRBJ1-1,NA,NA,TRBV29-1,CSVRSRQNTEAFF,TGCAGCGTTAGGTCCCGACAGAACACTGAAGCTTTCTTT
TRBJ2-2,NA,NA,TRBV29-1,CSVEFEGARGSGELFF,TGCAGCGTTGAATTTGAGGGTGCCAGAGGTTCCGGGGAGCTGTTTTTT
TRBJ2-1,NA,NA,TRBV12-3/TRBV12-4,CASSQGSAANEQFF,TGTGCCAGCAGTCAAGGTAGCGCGGCTAATGAGCAGTTCTTC
TRBJ1-2,NA,NA,TRBV27,CATQGSFSWGHGYTF,TGTGCCACCCAGGGTAGCTTTTCGTGGGGGCATGGCTACACCTTC
TRBJ2-1,few,NA,TRBV7-2,CASSLRGGGTNYNEQFF,TGTGCCAGCAGCTTAAGAGGGGGGGGAACCAACTACAATGAGCAGTTCTTC
TRBJ2-5,NA,NA,TRBV3-1,CASSQEGKGGQETQYF,TGTGCCAGCAGCCAAGAAGGCAAAGGGGGCCAAGAGACCCAGTACTTC
TRBJ1-2,once,NA,TRBV30,CAWSSLLYTF,TGTGCCTGGAGTTCTCTACTTTACACCTTC
TRBJ2-3,few,NA,TRBV12-3/TRBV12-4,CASSGADSGVRTDTQYF,TGTGCCAGCAGTGGGGCTGATTCGGGGGTGCGCACAGATACGCAGTATTTT
TRBJ2-2,NA,NA,TRBV5-1,CASAMAGTGELFF,TGCGCCAGCGCGATGGCTGGCACCGGGGAGCTGTTTTTT
TRBJ2-5,NA,TRBD1,TRBV29-1,CSGTGAEETQYF,TGCAGCGGGACAGGGGCGGAAGAGACCCAGTACTTC
TRBJ2-3,few,TRBD2,TRBV4-3,CASSQAPGLARTDTQYF,TGCGCCAGCAGCCAAGCCCCCGGACTAGCGCGCACAGATACGCAGTATTTT
TRBJ2-3,NA,TRBD2,TRBV20-1,CSASTAGANTDTQYF,TGCAGTGCTAGTACAGCGGGGGCCAACACAGATACGCAGTATTTT
TRBJ2-3,few,TRBD1,TRBV30,CAWRTGGTDTQYF,TGTGCCTGGAGAACAGGGGGCACAGATACGCAGTATTTT
TRBJ2-3,NA,NA,TRBV20-1,CSAVRTVSTDTQYF,TGCAGTGCCGTCCGGACGGTTAGCACAGATACGCAGTATTTT
TRBJ2-3,NA,TRBD2,TRBV6-2/TRBV6-3,CASSYPGLAGEVFTDTQYF,TGTGCCAGCAGTTACCCAGGACTAGCGGGGGAAGTATTCACAGATACGCAGTATTTT
TRBJ1-5,few,TRBD1,TRBV12-3/TRBV12-4,CASSLVGQGQPQHF,TGTGCCAGCAGTTTGGTGGGACAGGGCCAGCCCCAGCATTTT
TRBJ1-2,many,NA,TRBV6-5,CASSYSILGTYGYTF,TGTGCCAGCAGTTACTCCATCCTCGGAACCTATGGCTACACCTTC
TRBJ2-7,NA,NA,TRBV3-1,CASSRDKTDEQYF,TGTGCCAGCAGCCGAGACAAAACCGACGAGCAGTACTTC
TRBJ1-5,NA,NA,TRBV5-1,CASSLVSRVRAGNQPQHF,TGCGCCAGCAGCTTGGTCTCAAGGGTTCGGGCGGGGAATCAGCCCCAGCATTTT
TRBJ2-1,NA,TRBD1,TRBV20-1,CSARSGQSSYNEQFF,TGCAGTGCTAGATCGGGACAGTCCTCCTACAATGAGCAGTTCTTC
TRBJ2-6,NA,NA,TRBV12-3/TRBV12-4,CASSPPSSGANVLTF,TGTGCCAGCAGTCCGCCGAGCTCTGGGGCCAACGTCCTGACTTTC
TRBJ2-6,NA,NA,TRBV7-9,CASNGTPNSGANVLTF,TGTGCCAGCAACGGGACACCGAACTCTGGGGCCAACGTCCTGACTTTC
TRBJ1-5,NA,NA,TRBV12-3/TRBV12-4,CASSNNWDQPQHF,TGTGCCAGCAGTAATAATTGGGACCAGCCCCAGCATTTT
TRBJ1-4,NA,TRBD1,TRBV5-1,CASSRQGSGEKLFF,TGCGCCAGCAGCCGACAGGGGTCAGGGGAAAAACTGTTTTTT
TRBJ1-2,NA,TRBD1,TRBV4-1,CASSRMGGTGDGGYTF,TGCGCCAGCAGCCGCATGGGGGGTACAGGGGATGGTGGCTACACCTTC
TRBJ2-1,NA,NA,TRBV7-8,CASSLGASRDYNEQFF,TGTGCCAGCAGCTTAGGCGCGAGTAGGGACTACAATGAGCAGTTCTTC
TRBJ2-3,many,TRBD1,TRBV20-1,CSARDRGFSDTQYF,TGCAGTGCTAGGGACAGGGGTTTTTCAGATACGCAGTATTTT
TRBJ2-3,NA,NA,TRBV12-3/TRBV12-4,CASRSSDTQYF,TGTGCCAGCAGGTCGTCAGATACGCAGTATTTT
TRBJ2-1,NA,NA,TRBV15,CATSRDRAAHEQFF,TGTGCCACCAGCAGAGATCGCGCGGCCCATGAGCAGTTCTTC
TRBJ1-2,NA,NA,TRBV10-3,CAISAQADNYGYTF,TGTGCCATCAGTGCTCAGGCGGATAACTATGGCTACACCTTC
TRBJ1-4,NA,NA,TRBV28,CASTGGEKLFF,TGTGCCAGCACCGGGGGGGAAAAACTGTTTTTT
TRBJ2-7,NA,TRBD1,TRBV3-1,CASSQEYRGSYNEQYF,TGTGCCAGCAGCCAAGAGTACAGGGGGTCGTACAATGAGCAGTACTTC
TRBJ2-3,NA,TRBD1,TRBV29-1,CGVDRGLGTDTQYF,TGCGGCGTTGATAGGGGGCTGGGGACAGATACGCAGTATTTT
TRBJ2-7,few,TRBD1,TRBV29-1,CSAGDREDSEQYF,TGCAGCGCCGGGGACAGGGAGGACTCCGAGCAGTACTTC
TRBJ2-2,NA,TRBD2,TRBV7-9,CASSFLPSGGYTGELFF,TGTGCCAGCAGCTTTCTTCCGAGCGGGGGTTACACCGGGGAGCTGTTTTTT